The text below deals with one TCR beta chain. The sample belongs to a study of T cell changes during pregnancy in multiple sclerosis. This table comes from immunoSEQ multiplex PCR, and its TCRdb copy is limited to in-frame clones, with some not included. The repertoire holds around 65,000 clones, 90% to 95% seen once, with 1.1% to 1.5% in the top ten. V lost 7 bases and J 9 bases, leaving 16 bases between the germline ends. The length of the CDR3 is 11 residues. CDR1 and CDR2 (germline): DFQATT, SNEGSKA (reference sequence). The V and J genes are TRBV20-1 and TRBJ2-7, with D perhaps TRBD1 (5 bases). The receptor was derived from a female donor in good health, enrolled as a control in a pregnancy study. Sample: peripheral blood, taken in the third trimester of pregnancy. CDR3 region: CSVSPGLGQYF. CDR3 sequence (DNA): TGCAGTGTCAGTCCAGGGCTAGGGCAGTACTTC.